This T cell receptor (beta chain) is from a study of CD8 T cells in ankylosing spondylitis. Germline CDR1 reads MDHEN; CDR2 reads SYDVKM. The length of the CDR3 is 18 residues. Losses at the gene ends were 3 bases for V and 9 bases for J; bases not matched to a gene: 17. Study-level results: Within ankylosing spondylitis blood, a TCR beta motif made up of eight highly homologous variants appeared to be characteristic. According to the report, clones linked to the disease were significantly enriched in matched synovial fluid samples taken from ankylosing spondylitis patients. Disease-linked clones were CD8+ and relatively rare in peripheral blood.

About this clonotype: Its antigen remains unidentified.

It was by quantitative 5'-RACE with molecular barcodes that TCR beta libraries were made. Via MiXCR, TCRdb re-called the 5' RACE reads, giving one row per CDR3 protein. Of about 160,000 distinct CDR3 sequences listed, 40% to 50% are singletons. Sequenced input: synovial fluid, either unsorted or a sorted T cell fraction (not recorded which). This receptor was identified in a male donor with ankylosing spondylitis. The gene calls are TRBV28 and TRBJ2-1, with 10 positions matching TRBD1. The CDR3 DNA sequence: TGTGCCAGCAGTTTCGACCCGGGACAGGGGATAATATCGGGTGAGCAGTTCTTC. Amino acids: CASSFDPGQGIISGEQFF.